The entry below describes one T cell receptor (beta chain). The antigen remains unidentified. These data belong to a study of CXCR3-negative and CXCR3-positive naive CD8 T cells. Study overall: Cumulative TRB read yield was 120 million to 150 million, averaging about 1.5 +/- 0.3 million per library. Findings of the study overall: CXCR3-negative naive cells had less hydrophobic TRB CDR3s than did CXCR3-positive naive cells. Whereas memory cells differed, naive CXCR3-negative and CXCR3-positive cells shared similar TRBV-TRBJ usage.

Triplicate approximately 300,000-cell sorts were made of each CD8+ T cell subset. Naive CD8+ T cells had a CD45RO-CCR7+CD27+CD95- phenotype. This CDR3 is 17 amino acids long. Germline loops: CDR1 SEHNR, CDR2 FQNEAQ (reference sequence). cDNA libraries for TRB were generated by 5' RACE incorporating UMI labels. For each CDR3 protein, TCRdb gives one entry from its re-call of the 5' RACE reads, without DNA. Its table records under 90,000 distinct CDR3 sequences. Material: naive CXCR3+ CD8+ T cells from blood. Subset denoted: CD45RO-CCR7+CD27+CD95- naive CD8+ T cells expressing CXCR3 (TNR3+). This receptor was taken from a human donor in good health. Some clones in this sample may be carry-over from other donors' samples. The chain has TRBV7-9 and TRBJ2-1; TCRdb returns TRBD2, unconfirmable since there is no DNA. CDR3 sequence: CASSFSSGGGSYNEQFF. The whole variable domain, remainder taken from reference TRBV7-9 and TRBJ2-1, is DTGVSQNPRHKITKRGQNVTFRCDPISEHNRLYWYRQTLGQGPEFLTYFQNEAQLEKSRLLSDRFSAERPKGSFSTLEIQRTEQGDSAMYLCASSFSSGGGSYNEQFFGPGTRLTVL.